Described below is a single T cell receptor (beta chain) sequence and its context. Its antigen remains unknown. This CDR3 is built from 15 residues. In germline, CDR1 is LNHDA, CDR2 SQIVND (reference sequence). V trimming: 0 bases; J trimming: 6 bases; junction bases outside the gene matches: 8. Measured with immunoSEQ multiplex PCR; TCRdb has only the in-frame clones, and not every one. This table holds roughly 100,000 clones, 93% found once. The entry originates in a study of siplizumab effects on memory and regulatory T cells. Study results and caveats: Unstimulated subsets accounted for the mapping of only a minor share of the clones that were alloreactive. An assignable phenotype, naive or memory, was missing from roughly 76-95% of proliferating CD4+ or CD8+ clones. Naive T cells were seen as more diverse than memory cells and as major alloresponse contributors.

The chain recombines TRBV19 with TRBJ2-7, with TRBD1 matching 7 bases. Material for sequencing was CD4+ T cells sorted from blood. The receptor's source is a human donor in good health. The chain's CDR3 is CASSIDDREGREQYF. The CDR3 DNA sequence: TGTGCCAGTAGTATAGACGACAGGGAAGGGCGCGAGCAGTACTTC.